This TCR beta chain originates from a study of cytomegalovirus exposure and HLA in healthy donors. The germline V gene has CDR1 SGHDT and CDR2 YYEEEE. The V and J ends lost 8 bases and 4 bases respectively, with 12 bases between them. The CDR3 covers 12 residues. PCR employed 60 Vbeta and 13 Jbeta primers. Profiling relied on immunoSEQ multiplex PCR, and the TCRdb table lists in-frame clones only, not all of them. Counted here are some 99,000 clones, approximately 71% occurring once; the ten biggest clones make up 4.5% to 5.5%. Source material: PBMCs. The chain links TRBV5-6 to TRBJ1-1, with D maybe TRBD1 (6 bases). This sequence originates from a woman in her sixties or seventies in good health and CMV-seropositive. CDR3 in DNA: TGTGCCAGACCCCGAGGGGGCACTGAAGCTTTCTTT. Translated, it gives CARPRGGTEAFF.